Below, 29 T cell receptor beta chains from the same sample are listed, as sequenced in a study of PD-1 blockade in classical Hodgkin lymphoma. Produced via immunoSEQ multiplex PCR; TCRdb's table is partial and in-frame only. The table records 6,500 to 9,500 clones, about three quarters of them present only once. Time point: cycle 4 day 1 (C4D1), after around six weeks of nivolumab. Autologous stem cell transplantation was followed by relapse in every patient, and brentuximab vedotin exposure varied. It was by magnetic negative selection that CD8+ T cells were isolated from thawed PBMCs. The material was CD8+ T cells from blood, obtained before the fourth cycle of nivolumab. These TCRs come from a human donor with classical Hodgkin lymphoma.

V is TRBV27 and J is TRBJ1-2; TRBD1 matches 7 bases. The germline V gene encodes CDR1 MNHEY and CDR2 SMNVEV (reference sequence). This CDR3 is 15 amino acids long. V was clipped by 1 base and J by 0 bases; unmatched bases: 2. The DNA for the CDR3 is TGTGCCAGCAGTTTATACGGACAGGCTAACTATGGCTACACCTTC. Amino acids: CASSLYGQANYGYTF.

This chain links TRBV5-3 with TRBJ2-4, with TRBD2 matching over 8 bases. TRBV5-3 is designated an ORF whose function remains uncertain. The CDR3 covers 15 residues. The V gene end was trimmed by 9 bases and the J gene end by 0 bases; junction bases not matched to a gene: 8. CDR3 in amino acids: CATEGREEAKNIQYF. The CDR3, as DNA: TGTGCCACTGAAGGGCGGGAGGAAGCCAAAAACATTCAGTACTTC.

The CDR3 bases are TGCGCCAGCAGCTACTTCGGGGAAAGAGAACTCCACTTT. Translated, it gives CASSYFGERELHF. V usage is TRBV4-1 and J usage is TRBJ1-6; no clear D. The CDR3 loop spans 13 amino acids. With 5 bases removed from V and 16 bases from J, the gap between germline ends came to 18 bases. The germline V gene encodes CDR1 MGHRA and CDR2 YSYEKL.

This clone is termed medium-sized. In nucleotides, the CDR3 is TGCGCCAGCAGCTTGGGGTCAGCTAGATTGAATTCACCCCTCCACTTT. This sequence encodes CASSLGSARLNSPLHF. This rearrangement joins TRBV5-1 to TRBJ1-6; D is unresolved. Per germline, CDR1 SGHRS and CDR2 YFSETQ. The CDR3 is made up of 16 amino acids. The V gene lost 0 bases and the J gene lost 7 bases, with 14 bases spanning the gap.

The chain carries TRBV4-2 and TRBJ2-6; 7 bases line up with TRBD2. CDR3 length equals 20 residues. V shed 0 bases, J shed 2 bases, and the junction held 13 bases outside the gene matches. Germline V gene data show CDR1 as LGHNA and CDR2 as YNFKEQ. CDR3 in DNA: TGTGCCAGCAGCCAAGATTTTGGGTCAGGGACTATCGCTGGGGCCAACGTCCTGACTTTC. Its protein is CASSQDFGSGTIAGANVLTF.

CDR3 sequence (DNA): TGTGCCAGCAGCCGCACCGGACTAGCAGGAGATACGCAGTATTTT. Its translation is CASSRTGLAGDTQYF. The gene calls are TRBV6-6 and TRBJ2-3; 8 bases line up with TRBD2. CDR1 MNHNY and CDR2 SVGAGI come from the germline V gene (reference sequence). V trimming: 6 bases; J trimming: 5 bases; junction bases outside the gene matches: 10. The CDR3 is made up of 15 amino acids.

The chain employs TRBV6-5 and TRBJ2-2; 7 bases line up with TRBD1. Germline loops: CDR1 MNHEY, CDR2 SVGAGI. The V gene end was trimmed by 7 bases and the J gene end by 3 bases; junction bases not matched to a gene: 5. The CDR3 is 14 amino acids. CDR3 bases: TGTGCCAGCAACAAGGGGGCCTACACCGGGGAGCTGTTTTTT. As protein: CASNKGAYTGELFF.

The genes are TRBV7-9 and TRBJ2-6, with D uncertain. This CDR3 is built from 17 residues. V was clipped by 4 bases and J by 0 bases, with 13 bases between them. The V gene's germline CDR1 is SEHNR and CDR2 FQNEAQ (reference sequence). As DNA, the CDR3 is TGTGCCAGCAGCTCCAATATGCCGGCCTCTGGGGCCAACGTCCTGACTTTC. It codes for CASSSNMPASGANVLTF.

The chain combines TRBV7-7 with TRBJ2-5; 13 bases map to TRBD2. Germline CDR1 and CDR2: SSHAT and FNYEAQ (reference sequence). The J segment lost 4 bases and the V segment lost 1 base, leaving 9 bases of the junction unmatched. This CDR3 is built from 18 residues. This CDR3 reads CASSLGTSGRAARETQYF. The CDR3 nucleotides are TGTGCCAGCAGCTTAGGGACTAGCGGGAGAGCGGCCCGAGAGACCCAGTACTTC.

The chain couples TRBV6-5 to TRBJ2-5; D is unclear. The end of the DNA is better explained by TRBJ2-7, so the J call may be wrong. CDR1 and CDR2 (germline): MNHEY, SVGAGI. The CDR3 is made up of 16 amino acids. The CDR3 coding sequence is TGTGCCAGCAGTTACTCTTTCGGTGTACAGCCCTACGAGCAGTACTTC. It is translated as CASSYSFGVQPYEQYF.

CDR3 region: CASKREKLFF. DNA for the CDR3: TGTGCCAGCAAAAGAGAAAAACTGTTTTTT. The V call is TRBV19, the J call TRBJ1-4; D is unresolved. CDR3 length: 10 amino acids. The V and J ends lost 9 bases and 8 bases respectively, with 7 bases between them. Germline V gene data show CDR1 as LNHDA and CDR2 as SQIVND (reference sequence).

The V call is TRBV9, the J call TRBJ2-2; 7 bases align to TRBD2. CDR1 is SGDLS, CDR2 YYNGEE, per germline. The CDR3 is 16 residues long. V trimming: 3 bases; J trimming: 5 bases; junction bases outside the gene matches: 10. The CDR3 is CASSGPGGGFTGELFF. The CDR3 DNA is TGTGCCAGCAGCGGACCCGGGGGAGGGTTTACCGGGGAGCTGTTTTTT.

V and J are TRBV30 and TRBJ2-7; no firm D call. The CDR3 sequence is 13 residues long. Trimming removed 4 bases from V and 4 bases from J, with 14 bases in between. Per germline, CDR1 GTSNPN and CDR2 SVGIG (reference sequence). This CDR3 is CAWIDKIQYEQYF. The CDR3 DNA is TGTGCCTGGATAGACAAAATTCAGTACGAGCAGTACTTC. The entire variable domain, with the rest obtained from reference TRBV30 and TRBJ2-7, is as follows: SQTIHQWPATLVQPVGSPLSLECTVEGTSNPNLYWYRQAAGRGLQLLFYSVGIGQISSEVPQNLSASRPQDRQFILSSKKLLLSDSGFYLCAWIDKIQYEQYFGPGTRLTVT.

The chain combines TRBV18 with TRBJ1-4, with D perhaps TRBD1 (5 bases). Germline-derived CDR1 and CDR2 are KGHSH and LQKENI. V was trimmed by 1 base and J by 6 bases, leaving 9 bases between them. The length of the CDR3 is 14 residues. This CDR3 is CASSPQGIDEKLFF. The CDR3 DNA is TGTGCCAGCTCACCACAGGGGATAGATGAAAAACTGTTTTTT.

The chain carries TRBV6-1 and TRBJ1-2; TRBD1 agrees at 7 bases. CDR3 length: 17 amino acids. The V and J ends lost 3 bases and 8 bases, in that order; junction bases with no gene match: 18. Germline-derived CDR1 and CDR2 are MNHNS and SASEGT. The chain's CDR3 is CASSDHNRGGPSGGYTF. The DNA of the CDR3 is TGTGCCAGCAGTGACCACAACAGGGGAGGCCCCTCGGGCGGCTACACCTTC.

V and J are TRBV30 and TRBJ2-5; TRBD1 matches 9 bases. The V gene's germline CDR1 is GTSNPN and CDR2 SVGIG (reference sequence). V dropped 1 base and J dropped 2; count of bases not matched to a gene: 2. This CDR3 has 14 residues. The CDR3 sequence is CAWSGDRVQETQYF. DNA for the CDR3: TGTGCCTGGAGTGGGGACAGGGTGCAAGAGACCCAGTACTTC.

CDR3 sequence: CASSLAGWDRSATNYGYTF. CDR3 bases: TGTGCCAGCAGCTTAGCCGGATGGGACAGGTCTGCTACTAACTATGGCTACACCTTC. The rearrangement joins TRBV7-8 to TRBJ1-2; 8 positions agree with TRBD1. The CDR3 extends over 19 amino acids. V lost 0 bases and J lost 0; bases outside the gene matches: 12. Germline V gives CDR1 SGHVS, CDR2 FQNEAQ. The full variable domain, completed using reference TRBV7-8 and TRBJ1-2, is GAGVSQSPRYKVAKRGQDVALRCDPISGHVSLFWYQQALGQGPEFLTYFQNEAQLDKSGLPSDRFFAERPEGSVSTLKIQRTQQEDSAVYLCASSLAGWDRSATNYGYTFGSGTRLTVV.

The chain combines TRBV5-1 with TRBJ1-3, with 9 bases identical to TRBD1. The CDR3 spans 15 residues. CDR1 is SGHRS and CDR2 is YFSETQ in the germline V gene. Unmatched junction bases numbered 2, after V lost 0 bases and J lost 4 bases. The CDR3 region is CASSLDRGPGNTIYF. Written as DNA, the CDR3 is TGCGCCAGCAGCTTGGACAGGGGGCCGGGAAACACCATATATTTT.

The gene calls are TRBV6-6 and TRBJ1-6; maybe TRBD1 (5 bases). CDR3 size: 14 residues. V was cut by 2 bases and J by 5 bases, with 7 bases left in between. Germline values: CDR1 MNHNY, CDR2 SVGAGI (reference sequence). This CDR3 reads CASSYAGNNSPLHF. The CDR3 DNA reads TGTGCCAGCAGTTACGCAGGGAATAATTCACCCCTCCACTTT.

The V and J genes are TRBV7-2 and TRBJ1-2; D gene uncertain. Germline assignment: CDR1 SGHTA and CDR2 FQGNSA. V dropped 5 bases and J dropped 4 bases, with 14 bases sitting between them. This CDR3 region has 14 residues. The CDR3 coding sequence is TGTGCCAGCAGCCTCGGCGGCGCAGGCTATGGCTACACCTTC. It encodes CASSLGGAGYGYTF.

This clone was counted a few times. This chain joins TRBV11-2 and TRBJ1-6; 10 bases map to TRBD1. There are 16 residues in the CDR3. The trim removed 1 base at V and 6 bases at J, leaving 3 bases unmatched. The V gene's germline CDR1 is SGHAT and CDR2 FQNNGV. In nucleotides, the CDR3 is TGTGCCAGCAGCTTAGTAGGGACAGGGGCTAATTCACCCCTCCACTTT. Its protein product is CASSLVGTGANSPLHF.

The chain combines TRBV6-1 with TRBJ1-4; D not resolved. The CDR3 sequence is 16 residues long. Germline CDR1 and CDR2: MNHNS and SASEGT. Trimming pared 2 bases from V and 5 bases from J, leaving 15 bases between. DNA for the CDR3: TGTGCCAGCAGTGAAAGACGCATAATACGGAATGAAAAACTGTTTTTT. Its translation: CASSERRIIRNEKLFF.

This clone appeared a few times. V usage is TRBV5-4 and J usage is TRBJ1-6; a weak D match, TRBD1 (6 bases). This CDR3 has 13 amino acids. Germline-derived CDR1 and CDR2 are SGHNT and YYREEE (reference sequence). V was pared by 4 bases and J by 10 bases, with 12 bases between. CDR3: CASSLQGRSPLHF. CDR3 DNA sequence: TGTGCCAGCAGCCTACAGGGTCGATCACCCCTCCACTTT.

To note about this clone: Other DNA sequences in the same sample also yield this CDR3. The chain has TRBV29-1 and TRBJ1-2; D is uncertain. The V and J ends lost 6 bases and 8 bases respectively, with 13 bases between them. In germline, CDR1 is SQVTM, CDR2 ANQGSEA. The CDR3 consists of 11 residues. The CDR3 protein is CSVPDGYGYTF. The CDR3 DNA follows: TGCAGCGTCCCCGACGGCTACGGCTACACCTTC.

The rearrangement joins TRBV4-2 to TRBJ2-7; D call uncertain. CDR1 and CDR2 from the germline V gene are LGHNA and YNFKEQ. The CDR3 has 14 amino acids. The germline V and J ends were trimmed by 1 base and 2 bases, with 9 bases remaining between them. CDR3 in amino acids: CASSQGQNPYEQYF. The CDR3 DNA reads as TGTGCCAGCAGCCAAGGGCAGAATCCCTACGAGCAGTACTTC.

The CDR3 DNA reads as TGTGCCAGCACCCCGGCCCCAGGTGGCTCCTACGAGCAGTACTTC. It codes for CASTPAPGGSYEQYF. This chain connects TRBV7-9 to TRBJ2-7, with D uncertain. In germline, CDR1 is SEHNR, CDR2 FQNEAQ (reference sequence). Trimming removed 7 bases at V and 0 bases at J, with 16 bases between. The length of the CDR3 is 15 residues. The full variable domain, in which reference TRBV7-9 and TRBJ2-7 provide the parts outside the CDR3, is DTGVSQNPRHKITKRGQNVTFRCDPISEHNRLYWYRQTLGQGPEFLTYFQNEAQLEKSRLLSDRFSAERPKGSFSTLEIQRTEQGDSAMYLCASTPAPGGSYEQYFGPGTRLTVT.

CDR3 loop: CASSVASGGSTDTQYF. The CDR3 region has the DNA TGTGCCAGCAGCGTAGCAAGCGGGGGAAGCACAGATACGCAGTATTTT. The rearrangement joins TRBV9 to TRBJ2-3; TRBD2 matches at 8 bases. Germline-derived CDR1 and CDR2 are SGDLS and YYNGEE. V was clipped by 0 bases and J by 0 bases; unmatched bases: 3. The CDR3 has 16 amino acids.

The chain links TRBV7-9 to TRBJ1-1, with a possible D match to TRBD1 (6 bases). V was cut by 4 bases and J by 4 bases, with 13 bases left in between. Per the germline V gene, CDR1 is SEHNR and CDR2 is FQNEAQ (reference sequence). This CDR3 is built from 14 residues. The CDR3 reads CASSSVQGLTEAFF. In DNA form, the CDR3 reads TGTGCCAGCAGCTCCGTTCAGGGGCTCACTGAAGCTTTCTTT.

The CDR3 loop is CASSVEFRSRDNEQFF. CDR3 DNA: TGTGCCAGCAGCGTAGAGTTTCGTTCCCGAGACAATGAGCAGTTCTTC. The chain has TRBV9 and TRBJ2-1; no definite D call. Per the germline V gene, CDR1 is SGDLS and CDR2 is YYNGEE. V gave up 0 bases and J gave up 5 bases, with 15 bases separating them. The CDR3 spans 16 residues.